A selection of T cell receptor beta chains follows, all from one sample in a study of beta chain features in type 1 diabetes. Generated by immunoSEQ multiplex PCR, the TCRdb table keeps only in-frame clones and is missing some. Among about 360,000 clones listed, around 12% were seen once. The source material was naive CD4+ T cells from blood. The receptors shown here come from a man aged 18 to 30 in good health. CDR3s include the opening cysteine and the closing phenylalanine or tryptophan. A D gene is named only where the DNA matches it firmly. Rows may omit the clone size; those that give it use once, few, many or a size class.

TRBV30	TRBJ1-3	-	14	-	CAWSQTVSGNTIYF	TGTGCCTGGAGTCAGACAGTCTCTGGAAACACCATATATTTT
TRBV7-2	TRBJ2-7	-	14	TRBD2	CASSPTSGAYEQYF	TGTGCCAGCAGTCCAACTAGCGGCGCCTACGAGCAGTACTTC
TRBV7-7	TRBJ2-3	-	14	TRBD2	CASSLAGAHDTQYF	TGTGCTAGCAGCCTAGCGGGAGCGCACGATACGCAGTATTTT
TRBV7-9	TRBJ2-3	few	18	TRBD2	CASSRRRGVSGSTDTQYF	TGTGCCAGCAGCCGCCGGCGGGGTGTTAGCGGGAGTACAGATACGCAGTATTTT
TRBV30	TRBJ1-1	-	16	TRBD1	CAWLRLGQGGNTEAFF	TGTGCCTGGTTAAGATTGGGACAGGGGGGGAACACTGAAGCTTTCTTT
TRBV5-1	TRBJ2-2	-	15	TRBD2	CASSFSGSVTGELFF	TGCGCCAGCAGTTTTAGCGGGAGTGTCACCGGGGAGCTGTTTTTT
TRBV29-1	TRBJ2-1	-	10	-	CSARQAKQFF	TGCAGCGCCAGACAGGCCAAGCAGTTCTTC
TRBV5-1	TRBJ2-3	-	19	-	CASSPEGTPAGVDTDTQYF	TGCGCCAGCAGCCCCGAAGGGACACCCGCCGGGGTAGACACAGATACGCAGTATTTT
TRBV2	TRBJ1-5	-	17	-	CASSVIDYATSNQPQHF	TGTGCCAGCAGTGTCATTGACTACGCGACTAGCAATCAGCCCCAGCATTTT
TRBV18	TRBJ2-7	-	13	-	CASSLVDSYEQYF	TGTGCCAGCTCACTCGTGGACAGCTACGAGCAGTACTTC
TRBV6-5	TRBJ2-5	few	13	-	CASSRTVQETQYF	TGTGCCAGCAGTCGGACAGTCCAAGAGACCCAGTACTTC
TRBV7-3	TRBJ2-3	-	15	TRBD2	CASSSGGGSTDTQYF	TGTGCCAGCAGCTCGGGAGGGGGGAGCACAGATACGCAGTATTTT
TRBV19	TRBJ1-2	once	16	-	CASSIYGQPSPYGYTF	TGTGCCAGTAGTATTTACGGACAGCCCTCCCCCTATGGCTACACCTTC
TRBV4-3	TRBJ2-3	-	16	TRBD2	CASSRKLAVSTDTQYF	TGCGCCAGCAGCCGCAAACTAGCGGTCAGCACAGATACGCAGTATTTT
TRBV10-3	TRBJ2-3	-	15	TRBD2	CAISSLAGDGDTQYF	TGTGCCATCAGTTCTTTAGCGGGCGACGGGGATACGCAGTATTTT
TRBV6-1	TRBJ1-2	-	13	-	CASSPDINYGYTF	TGTGCCAGCAGTCCGGACATAAACTATGGCTACACCTTC
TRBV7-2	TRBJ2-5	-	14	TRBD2	CASSLSGEQETQYF	TGTGCCAGCAGCTTGAGCGGGGAACAAGAGACCCAGTACTTC
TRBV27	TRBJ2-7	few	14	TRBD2	CASRTTVAGYEQYF	TGTGCCAGCAGAACGACCGTAGCGGGATACGAGCAGTACTTC
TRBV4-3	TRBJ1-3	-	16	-	CASSQEGTRSGNTIYF	TGCGCCAGCAGCCAAGAAGGGACACGCTCTGGAAACACCATATATTTT
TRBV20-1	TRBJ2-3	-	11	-	CSARTGDTQYF	TGCAGTGCTAGAACGGGAGATACGCAGTATTTT
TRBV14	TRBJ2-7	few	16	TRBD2	CASSQASGTYSNEQYF	TGTGCCAGCAGCCAAGCTAGCGGGACGTATTCTAACGAGCAGTACTTC
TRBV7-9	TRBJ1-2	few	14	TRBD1	CASSEDSDRGAYTF	TGTGCCAGCAGCGAAGACTCGGACAGGGGTGCCTACACCTTC
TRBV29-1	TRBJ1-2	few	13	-	CSVTVGGSEGYTF	TGCAGCGTTACCGTAGGAGGGAGTGAGGGCTACACCTTC